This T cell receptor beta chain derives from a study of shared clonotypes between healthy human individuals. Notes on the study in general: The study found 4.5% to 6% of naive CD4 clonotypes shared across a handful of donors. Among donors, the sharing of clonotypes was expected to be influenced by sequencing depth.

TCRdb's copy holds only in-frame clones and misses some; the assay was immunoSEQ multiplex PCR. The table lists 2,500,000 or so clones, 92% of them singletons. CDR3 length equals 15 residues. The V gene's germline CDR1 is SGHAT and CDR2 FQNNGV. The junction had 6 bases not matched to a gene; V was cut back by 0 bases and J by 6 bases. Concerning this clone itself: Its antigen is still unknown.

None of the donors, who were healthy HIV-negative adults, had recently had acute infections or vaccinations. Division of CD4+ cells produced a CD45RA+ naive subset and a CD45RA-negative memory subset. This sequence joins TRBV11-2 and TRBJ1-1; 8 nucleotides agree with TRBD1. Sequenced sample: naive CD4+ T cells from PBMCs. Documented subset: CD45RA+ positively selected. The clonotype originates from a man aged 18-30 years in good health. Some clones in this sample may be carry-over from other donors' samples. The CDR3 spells CASSLDSRGPAEAFF. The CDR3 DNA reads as TGTGCCAGCAGCTTAGATAGCAGGGGGCCGGCTGAAGCTTTCTTT.